This T cell receptor (beta chain) was found in a study of blood T cell repertoires in COVID-19. The trim removed 9 bases at V and 3 bases at J, leaving 7 bases unmatched. The V gene's germline CDR1 is KGHDR and CDR2 SFDVKD. The CDR3 spans 14 residues. Libraries were prepared by immunoSEQ multiplex PCR; TCRdb keeps only in-frame clonotypes and omits some of them. The table lists over 250,000 clones, about 88% of them singletons. This sequence originates from a woman between 45 and 60 years old who had recovered from COVID-19. The chain employs TRBV24-1 and TRBJ2-5; 9 nucleotides align to TRBD2. The sequenced material came from PBMCs or T cells enriched from blood (not recorded which). The CDR3 DNA follows: TGTGCCACCGCGGGAGGGGGGTCAAAAGAGACCCAGTACTTC. Translating gives CATAGGGSKETQYF.